Listed below are T cell receptor beta chains from one sample, sequenced in a study of blood T cells in healthy people across ages. In TCRdb, the 5' RACE reads were re-called with MiXCR into one record per CDR3 protein. Of roughly 1,800,000 distinct CDR3 sequences in the sample, about 50% were seen once. Material: blood. The receptors originated from a woman in her thirties or forties in good health. CDR3s include the opening cysteine and the closing phenylalanine or tryptophan. Each record gives: J gene, clone size, V gene, D gene, CDR3 protein, CDR3 DNA. D genes are given only for firm matches. Clone size is stated in some rows and not others, as once, few, many or a class when expanded.

TRBJ2-3,NA,TRBV10-3,TRBD2,CAISEGTSLYTQYF,TGTGCCATCAGTGAAGGGACTAGTTTGTATACGCAGTATTTT
TRBJ2-1,NA,TRBV5-6,NA,CASSFGVLEQFF,TGTGCCAGCAGCTTTGGGGTCCTTGAGCAGTTCTTC
TRBJ2-1,NA,TRBV20-1,NA,CSAGPRPGVDNEQFF,TGCAGTGCTGGGCCGCGGCCAGGGGTGGACAATGAGCAGTTCTTC
TRBJ2-1,NA,TRBV5-1,NA,CASSSEDRNEQFF,TGCGCCAGCAGCTCAGAGGACAGAAATGAGCAGTTCTTC
TRBJ2-3,NA,TRBV5-1,NA,CASSLAGEPGTDTQYF,TGCGCCAGCAGCTTGGCTGGGGAACCTGGAACAGATACGCAGTATTTT
TRBJ2-7,NA,TRBV11-2,NA,CASSLRPSGRNSYEQYF,TGTGCCAGCAGCTTAAGGCCCTCGGGGCGAAACTCCTACGAGCAGTACTTC
TRBJ1-1,NA,TRBV5-1,NA,CASSHQGMKNTEAFF,TGCGCCAGCAGCCACCAGGGTATGAAGAACACTGAAGCTTTCTTT
TRBJ2-5,few,TRBV7-6,TRBD1,CASSLATGFQETQYF,TGTGCCAGCAGCTTAGCGACAGGGTTCCAAGAGACCCAGTACTTC
TRBJ1-1,NA,TRBV12-3/TRBV12-4,NA,CASSSWGEGTEAFF,TGTGCCAGCAGTTCATGGGGGGAAGGCACTGAAGCTTTCTTT
TRBJ1-4,NA,TRBV7-2,NA,CASSLNSLTTNEKLFF,TGTGCCAGCAGTCTCAACAGTCTGACAACTAATGAAAAACTGTTTTTT
TRBJ1-6,NA,TRBV27,NA,CASSVGLRSPLHF,TGTGCCAGCAGTGTAGGTTTAAGGTCACCCCTCCACTTT
TRBJ2-7,few,TRBV20-1,TRBD1,CSATTGSLYEQYF,TGCAGTGCCACGACAGGGTCCCTCTACGAGCAGTACTTC
TRBJ2-1,NA,TRBV5-1,NA,CASSLAGGLASSYNEQFF,TGCGCCAGCAGCTTGGCCGGGGGGCTAGCGAGCTCCTACAATGAGCAGTTCTTC
TRBJ2-5,NA,TRBV20-1,TRBD1,CSARAGTGNYNEQYF,TGCAGTGCTAGAGCCGGGACAGGGAACTACAATGAGCAGTACTTC
TRBJ2-5,NA,TRBV28,TRBD1,CASSNIGTGGRETQYF,TGTGCCAGCAGTAACATTGGGACAGGAGGCCGGGAGACCCAGTACTTC
TRBJ2-3,once,TRBV5-1,NA,CASSLEGYATDAQYF,TGCGCCAGCAGCTTGGAGGGGTATGCTACAGATGCGCAGTATTTT
TRBJ2-5,few,TRBV7-8,TRBD2,CASSLGSRGGPQETQYF,TGTGCCAGCAGCTTAGGCTCCCGGGGGGGACCCCAAGAGACCCAGTACTTC
TRBJ2-5,few,TRBV12-3/TRBV12-4,TRBD2,CASRGTTGETQYF,TGTGCCAGCAGGGGGACTACCGGGGAGACCCAGTACTTC
TRBJ2-4,few,TRBV20-1,NA,CSARDVSGVQNIQYF,TGCAGTGCTAGAGACGTATCAGGGGTTCAAAACATTCAGTACTTC